The 22 T cell receptor delta chains below all came from one sample that was sequenced in a study of γδ T cells in repeated Plasmodium falciparum infection. TCRdb fed the multiplex PCR reads into CATT to redo clone calling. The sample gives around 50,000 delta-chain clones, around 2% of which show up once; about 24% is in the top ten. Gammadelta T cells were flow-sorted from PBMC into Vgamma9/Vdelta2+ and Vdelta2-negative populations for bulk analysis. Sequences were obtained from gamma-delta T cells from blood. All receptors derive from a pool of human donors (malaria-infected and uninfected, not separated).

Points on this clone: TCRdb's protein, taken from a much larger clone, differs from this DNA's translation at residue 19, likely owing to a read error; the protein displayed comes from the DNA. No J gene was assigned, while the V gene was called as TRDV1; the DNA was not used to check the table's D call, TRDD3. Germline values: CDR1 TSWWSYY, CDR2 QGS. This CDR3 region has 20 residues. This CDR3 is CALGELYFLEGLGRGFKLTF. The CDR3, as DNA: TGTGCTCTTGGGGAACTTTACTTCCTAGAGGGACTGGGGAGAGGATTTAAACTCACCTTT.

This clone was found a few times. This likely reflects a read error, since a far larger clone is one base away. In the same sample, other DNA sequences code for this CDR3. There is no J gene call, but TRDV1 is given as the V gene; the DNA was not used to check the table's D call, TRDD3. The CDR3 spans 17 residues. Looked up from germline, CDR1 is TSWWSYY and CDR2 is QGS. CDR3 sequence: CALGEEYWGISTDKLIF. The CDR3, as DNA: TGTGCTCTTGGGGAAGAGTACTGGGGGATTTCCACCGATAAGCTCATCTTT.

This clone was recorded many times. The mismatch at residue 13 between this DNA's translation and the TCRdb protein of a much larger clone likely reflects a read error; the protein shown is translated from the DNA. The chain combines TRDV1 with TRDJ1; 10 nucleotides align to TRDD3. The J gene is absent in TCRdb and was assigned here via DNA matching to germline. The CDR3 has 18 amino acids. Germline V gene lookup returns CDR1 TSWWSYY and CDR2 QGS. The J segment lost 3 bases and the V segment lost 5 bases, leaving 15 bases of the junction unmatched. CDR3 DNA: TGTGCTCTTGGGCCGACTTTGGGGGATACACTTCTCGCCGATAAACTCATCTTT. Its translation is CALGPTLGDTLLADKLIF.

On this clone itself: TCRdb's protein, taken from a much larger clone, differs from this DNA's translation at residue 5, likely owing to a read error; the protein displayed comes from the DNA. The chain employs TRDV1 and TRDJ4; D is perhaps TRDD3 (6 bases). No J gene is reported in TCRdb; it was inferred here by comparing the DNA with germline. Germline V gene lookup returns CDR1 TSWWSYY and CDR2 QGS. The V end lost 7 bases, the J end lost 0 bases, and 12 bases lay between the germline ends. The CDR3 consists of 13 residues. CDR3 bases: TGTGCTCTTGAGACGCGATACGCCAGACCCCTGATCTTT. This codes for CALETRYARPLIF.

As concerns this clone: One base separates it from a far larger clone, so it is likely a read error. Different DNA sequences within this sample yield the same CDR3. The chain recombines TRDV2 with TRDJ1; 9 positions match TRDD3. Germline CDR1 and CDR2: GEAIGNYY and EKD. The J segment lost 0 bases and the V segment lost 3 bases, leaving 19 bases of the junction unmatched. CDR3 length equals 20 residues. The CDR3 sequence is CACDAFLELGDSFYTDKLIF. CDR3 nucleotide sequence: TGTGCCTGTGACGCCTTCCTCGAGCTGGGGGATTCTTTCTACACCGATAAACTCATCTTT.

For this clone: This DNA's translation and the protein TCRdb lists, from a much larger clone, do not match at residue 6, likely due to a read error; the protein shown is translated from the DNA. This chain uses TRDV1 with TRDJ1; TRDD3 matches 11 bases. The J gene is not listed in TCRdb, so it was assigned here from a DNA match to germline. The CDR3 extends over 27 amino acids. V was clipped by 5 bases and J by 0 bases; unmatched bases: 38. CDR1 is TSWWSYY, CDR2 QGS, per germline. The CDR3 DNA sequence: TGTGCTCTTGGGCAGGTAGAAAGCGCGCTCCTAAGTTGGGGGATACGAGAGTGGGGGACGTACACCGATAAACTCATCTTT. Translation gives CALGQVESALLSWGIREWGTYTDKLIF.

In regard to this clone: A much larger clone differs from this one at a single base, so this may be a read error. Other DNA sequences in this sample translate to the same CDR3. The chain has TRDV1 and TRDJ4, with a tentative D call TRDD2 (7 bases). The CDR3 spans 20 residues. CDR1 and CDR2 (germline): TSWWSYY, QGS. In nucleotides, the CDR3 is TGTGCTCTTGGGGAGCGAAGGCCTTCCTGGGGCCTACTGGGAGTTAGACCGCTGATCTTT. Translated, it gives CALGERRPSWGLLGVRPLIF.

Regarding this clone: Given a far larger clone just one base away, this is likely a sequencing read error. The same CDR3 also results from other DNA sequences found in this sample. The J gene is TRDJ1, the V gene TRDV2; 11 bases match TRDD3. The J gene comes from matching the DNA to germline here; TCRdb lacks it. There are 20 residues in the CDR3. V lost 0 bases and J lost 0; bases outside the gene matches: 14. Germline loops: CDR1 GEAIGNYY, CDR2 EKD. The CDR3 is CACDTVGGGYGEPYTDKLIF. CDR3 sequence (DNA): TGTGCCTGTGACACCGTTGGTGGGGGATACGGAGAACCGTACACCGATAAACTCATCTTT.

There are a few counts of this clone. The amino acid sequence in TCRdb belongs to a much larger clone and departs from this DNA's translation at residue 7, likely a sequencing read error; the sequence shown is translated from the DNA. The V and J genes are TRDV1 and TRDJ2; D tentatively fits TRDD2 or TRDD3 (7 bases each). No J segment appears in TCRdb, so it was assigned here by matching the sequence to germline. The CDR3 contains 21 residues. Germline assignment: CDR1 TSWWSYY and CDR2 QGS. The V and J ends lost 4 bases and 3 bases respectively, with 30 bases between them. This CDR3 is CALGGRFLLFGGPKVTAQLFF. The CDR3 DNA is TGTGCTCTTGGGGGTCGATTCCTACTGTTTGGGGGACCGAAGGTGACAGCACAACTCTTCTTT.

This clone has a handful of counts. This probably arose from a read error, given a far larger clone one base away. In the same sample, other DNA sequences code for this CDR3. The chain links TRDV1 to TRDJ1, with 10 bases fitting TRDD3. TCRdb leaves out the J gene; it was filled in here by matching the DNA to germline. In germline, CDR1 is TSWWSYY, CDR2 QGS. After removal of 1 base from V and 4 bases from J, the junction contained 30 bases not matched to a gene. The CDR3 is made up of 24 amino acids. The CDR3: CALGEPRTTNIKSLGDPVVDKLIF. The CDR3 DNA is TGTGCTCTTGGGGAACCCCGTACCACCAACATCAAATCACTGGGGGATCCGGTCGTCGATAAACTCATCTTT.

This clone was counted ten times or more. V usage is TRDV2 and J usage is TRDJ1; 13 bases fit TRDD3. The V gene end was trimmed by 3 bases and the J gene end by 7 bases; junction bases not matched to a gene: 7. The CDR3 contains 15 residues. Germline V lookup: CDR1 GEAIGNYY, CDR2 EKD. In nucleotides, the CDR3 is TGTGCCTGTGACGTACTGGGGGATACGCGAGGTAAACTCATCTTT. This codes for CACDVLGDTRGKLIF.

Worth noting for this clone: A far bigger clonotype differs at one base, so this is likely a read error. The identical CDR3 is also encoded by other nucleotide sequences in the sample. The chain couples TRDV1 to TRDJ1; the match to TRDD3 covers 12 bases. TCRdb carries no J gene annotation; the J gene was assigned here by matching the DNA with germline. This CDR3 is built from 23 residues. The V gene's germline CDR1 is TSWWSYY and CDR2 QGS. CDR3 bases: TGTGCCCTTGGGGAACCTCGGTCCGCCTCACAGGGATACTGGGGGATACTGACCGATAAACTCATCTTT. Translation gives CALGEPRSASQGYWGILTDKLIF.

With regard to this clone: A read error likely explains why the TCRdb protein, taken from a much larger clone, differs from this DNA's translation at residue 8; the protein shown is translated from the DNA. The J gene is TRDJ1, the V gene TRDV1, with 7 bases identical to TRDD2. V dropped 4 bases and J dropped 1; count of bases not matched to a gene: 18. The CDR3 has 19 residues. Germline V lookup: CDR1 TSWWSYY, CDR2 QGS. CDR3 sequence: CALGGSYCYTVAPTDKLIF. The CDR3 bases are TGTGCTCTTGGGGGTTCCTACTGCTATACAGTCGCCCCCACCGATAAACTCATCTTT.

This clone was detected a few times. The TCRdb protein, from a much larger clone, departs from this DNA's translation at residue 12, likely by read error; the protein shown derives from the DNA. This chain connects TRDV1 to TRDJ1; 9 nucleotides match TRDD3. Assignment of the J gene here rests on matching the DNA to germline, because TCRdb gives none. CDR3 length: 23 amino acids. CDR1 TSWWSYY and CDR2 QGS come from the germline V gene. V dropped 1 base and J dropped 0; count of bases not matched to a gene: 24. CDR3 sequence reads: CALGEQGYSYATLGDLYTDKLIF. CDR3 coding DNA: TGTGCTCTTGGGGAACAAGGGTATTCCTACGCTACACTGGGGGACCTGTACACCGATAAACTCATCTTT.

This clone was observed many times. This likely came from a read error, as a far larger clone is one base away. This specimen includes other DNA sequences encoding the same CDR3. The chain carries TRDV3 and TRDJ1, with 8 bases matching TRDD2. Germline matching of the DNA provided the J gene here, since TCRdb leaves it blank. The germline V gene encodes CDR1 TVYSNPD and CDR2 GDNSRS (reference sequence). Germline trimming cut 2 bases from V and 7 bases from J; bases unmatched to any gene: 18. The CDR3 extends over 16 amino acids. The CDR3 sequence: CAFYRLPTVCEGKLIF. In nucleotides, the CDR3 is TGTGCCTTTTATCGTCTTCCTACGGTTTGTGAAGGTAAACTCATCTTT.

This clone was observed at least ten times. The protein recorded in TCRdb matches a much larger clone and deviates from this DNA's translation at residue 3, suggesting a read error; the protein here is obtained by translating the DNA. The genes are TRDV3 and TRDJ1; 9 nucleotides match TRDD3. V lost 5 bases, J lost 0 bases, and 34 bases stayed unmatched. Germline V lookup: CDR1 TVYSNPD, CDR2 GDNSRS (reference sequence). The CDR3 extends over 23 amino acids. The CDR3 DNA is TGTGCCCCCCTCAGTACTGGGGGACAGACGGCGAAAGTGGGGGTGAGATACACCGATAAACTCATCTTT. Its protein product is CAPLSTGGQTAKVGVRYTDKLIF.

In the case of this clone: The TCRdb record carries a much larger clone's protein, which differs from this DNA's translation at residue 7; a read error is the likely cause, and the protein listed here is the DNA translation. This CDR3 is CALGELGDLPSHWGINPTDKLIF. DNA for the CDR3: TGTGCTCTTGGGGAACTAGGGGACCTTCCTTCCCACTGGGGGATAAATCCCACCGATAAACTCATCTTT. This sequence joins TRDV1 and TRDJ1; TRDD3 matches at 11 bases. The J gene is not listed in TCRdb, so it was assigned here from a DNA match to germline. V shed 0 bases, J shed 1 base, and the junction held 22 bases outside the gene matches. The CDR3 has 23 amino acids. CDR1 and CDR2 from the germline V gene are TSWWSYY and QGS.

This clone was picked up many times. With a far larger clone one base away, a read error is the likely cause. The same CDR3 arises from other DNA sequences in this sample as well. The V gene call is TRDV2, and the J gene call is absent; TRDD3, the table's D call, was not compared with the DNA. Germline assignment: CDR1 GEAIGNYY and CDR2 EKD. The CDR3 spans 15 residues. The DNA for the CDR3 is TGTGCCTGTCGCTGGGGGGGTCCGTACACCGATAAGCTCATCTTT. Amino acids: CACRWGGPYTDKLIF.

This clone was observed a handful of times. This likely stems from a read error, as it lies one base from a far larger clone. This specimen includes other DNA sequences encoding the same CDR3. The chain carries TRDV2 and TRDJ1, with TRDD3 identical over 13 bases. Here the J gene was assigned by germline matching of the DNA, as TCRdb has none. There are 23 residues in the CDR3. Germline assignment: CDR1 GEAIGNYY and CDR2 EKD. V shed 1 base and J 0 bases; nucleotides not matched to a gene: 22. DNA of the CDR3: TGTGCCTGTGACACAGTAAAAGGTCAGATACTGGGGGATACGGACAGGTACACCGATAAACTCATCTTT. This sequence encodes CACDTVKGQILGDTDRYTDKLIF.

Ten or more counts support this clone. TCRdb has a much larger clone's protein, which differs at residue 11 from the translation of this DNA, likely because of a read error; what is shown is the protein translated from the DNA. The genes are TRDV2 and TRDJ1; 7 bases line up with TRDD3. V was pared by 0 bases and J by 3 bases, with 15 bases of the junction left unmatched. The CDR3 consists of 18 residues. Germline loops: CDR1 GEAIGNYY, CDR2 EKD. The CDR3 region is CACDTGSLLGKHPDKLIF. The CDR3 DNA follows: TGTGCCTGTGACACCGGTTCCTTACTGGGGAAGCACCCCGATAAACTCATCTTT.

On this clone: TCRdb assigns this DNA the protein of a much larger clone, which departs from its translation at residue 10; this likely reflects a read error, and the protein shown comes from translating the DNA. V is TRDV1 and J is TRDJ1; TRDD3 matches 11 bases. TCRdb gives no J gene; it was assigned here by matching the DNA to germline. Germline CDR1 and CDR2: TSWWSYY and QGS. The V and J ends lost 1 base and 6 bases, in that order; junction bases with no gene match: 37. CDR3 length: 26 amino acids. The CDR3: CALGEPRRISYWGIIGIGGPRHKLIF. CDR3 nucleotide sequence: TGTGCTCTTGGGGAACCTAGACGCATCTCGTACTGGGGGATAATCGGGATCGGGGGGCCTCGTCATAAACTCATCTTT.

In the case of this clone: This is likely an artifact of a read error, given a far larger clone one base away. Other DNA sequences in this sample translate to the same CDR3. The V segment is TRDV3, and no J call was made; no check of the table's D call, TRDD3, against the DNA was made. The germline CDR1 and CDR2 sequences are TVYSNPD and GDNSRS (reference sequence). The CDR3 totals 19 residues. The CDR3, as DNA: TGTGCCTTCCCCCCCTTCCTGTTTGGGGGATACTCGGACACCGATAAACTCATCTTC. Its translation: CAFPPFLFGGYSDTDKLIF.